Each of the 29 T cell receptor beta chains below was sequenced from the same sample in a study of immune evolution from preneoplasia to lung adenocarcinoma (dated by TCRdb to 2020 to 2023). Libraries were made using the immunoSEQ multiplex PCR assay. The source is immuneACCESS, and TCRdb retained only in-frame sequences with V and J called. Part of the clones is not carried over; for the studies checked, unresolved V genes explain less than half of this, and the remainder is unexplained. This sample gives several thousand clones in total; 70% to 80% of them show up just once. Of the sample, 6.5% to 8.5% is held by the ten largest clones. Material for sequencing was FFPE minimally invasive lung adenocarcinoma tissue. Explained via the paper, the cell subset or site label denotes: micro-invasive lung adenocarcinoma (MIA). These receptors were obtained from a person aged 55-85 years with lung adenocarcinoma.

The chain combines TRBV19 with TRBJ2-6; 9 bases agree with TRBD1. The junction had 6 bases not matched to a gene; V was cut back by 4 bases and J by 8 bases. Looked up from germline, CDR1 is LNHDA and CDR2 is SQIVND (reference sequence). The CDR3 sequence is 15 residues long. The CDR3 is CASSTGQGYSNVLTF. CDR3 nucleotide sequence: TGTGCCAGTAGTACAGGACAGGGGTATTCCAACGTCCTGACTTTC.

The gene calls are TRBV29-1 and TRBJ2-7; 16 nucleotides line up with TRBD2. The CDR3 loop spans 15 amino acids. Germline V gene lookup returns CDR1 SQVTM and CDR2 ANQGSEA. V trimming: 3 bases; J trimming: 4 bases; junction bases outside the gene matches: 3. The CDR3 region has the DNA TGCAGCGTTGAGGGACTAGCGGGAGGGCCTTACGAGCAGTACTTC. This gives the protein CSVEGLAGGPYEQYF.

The genes are TRBV29-1 and TRBJ1-1; D ambiguous. Deletions cut 8 bases from V and 5 bases from J, with 18 bases between. The CDR3 is made up of 13 amino acids. CDR1 SQVTM and CDR2 ANQGSEA come from the germline V gene. DNA of the CDR3: TGCAGCAGCTTTCTCGGAGCCCCAACTGAAGCTTTCTTT. It specifies CSSFLGAPTEAFF.

The J gene is TRBJ2-3, the V gene TRBV7-2; 9 nucleotides line up with TRBD1. There are 14 residues in the CDR3. From germline, CDR1 is SGHTA and CDR2 FQGNSA. V lost 5 bases, J lost 7 bases, and 7 bases stayed unmatched. The CDR3 DNA follows: TGTGCCAGCAGCCCCGGGACAGGGCTTTATACGCAGTATTTT. Amino acids: CASSPGTGLYTQYF.

The V and J genes are TRBV29-1 and TRBJ2-7; 8 nucleotides line up with TRBD2. The germline V gene has CDR1 SQVTM and CDR2 ANQGSEA. V dropped 3 bases and J dropped 1; count of bases not matched to a gene: 8. CDR3 length: 15 amino acids. The CDR3 spells CSVEISGKSSYEQYF. CDR3 nucleotide sequence: TGCAGCGTTGAGATTAGCGGGAAGTCTTCCTACGAGCAGTACTTC.

The gene calls are TRBV5-1 and TRBJ2-7; D call uncertain. Germline V gene data show CDR1 as SGHRS and CDR2 as YFSETQ. The V end was cut by 1 base, the J end by 4 bases, with 12 bases between. CDR3 length: 14 amino acids. This CDR3 is CASSLSTVPYEQYF. In nucleotides, the CDR3 is TGCGCCAGCAGCTTGTCAACTGTACCTTACGAGCAGTACTTC.

The chain has TRBV28 and TRBJ2-3; D is perhaps TRBD1 (5 bases). The V gene lost 4 bases and the J gene lost 0 bases, with 14 bases spanning the gap. This CDR3 spans 16 amino acids. Germline values: CDR1 MDHEN, CDR2 SYDVKM. The CDR3 region is CASSSSWGGSTDTQYF. The DNA for the CDR3 is TGTGCCAGCAGTTCAAGTTGGGGCGGAAGCACAGATACGCAGTATTTT.

This clone was counted only a few times. The rearrangement links TRBV5-1 to TRBJ1-4; D is ambiguous. V gave up 0 bases and J gave up 2 bases, with 8 bases separating them. Germline V gives CDR1 SGHRS, CDR2 YFSETQ. This CDR3 is built from 15 residues. CDR3 amino acids: CASSLGMVTNEKLFF. CDR3 bases: TGCGCCAGCAGCTTGGGGATGGTGACTAATGAAAAACTGTTTTTT.

This clone was observed a few times. The rearrangement uses TRBV7-8 and TRBJ2-7; D might be TRBD1 or TRBD2, each matching 5 bases. Germline lookup yields CDR1 SGHVS and CDR2 FQNEAQ. CDR3 size: 13 residues. Between the trimmed V and J ends, which lost 5 bases and 3 bases, there was a span of 11 bases. This chain's CDR3 is CASSRGTDYEQYF. CDR3 DNA: TGTGCCAGCAGCCGAGGGACCGACTACGAGCAGTACTTC.

DNA of the CDR3: TGTGCCAGCAGTCCCGTCGGGGGTTGGAACATTCAGTACTTC. Its protein is CASSPVGGWNIQYF. The chain is built from TRBV28 and TRBJ2-4; D possibly corresponds to TRBD2 (6 bases). Trimming pared 5 bases from V and 7 bases from J, leaving 15 bases between. The CDR3 loop spans 14 amino acids. The germline CDR1 and CDR2 sequences are MDHEN and SYDVKM.

The V gene is TRBV7-2, the J gene TRBJ2-7; D may be TRBD1 (5 bases). Trimming took off 4 bases at V and 1 base at J, with 17 bases between the two ends. CDR3 length: 16 residues. Looked up from germline, CDR1 is SGHTA and CDR2 is FQGNSA. The CDR3 DNA reads TGTGCCAGCAGCTCGGGTGGTTTTAGGGGTTCCTACGAGCAGTACTTC. It is translated as CASSSGGFRGSYEQYF.

V and J are TRBV5-6 and TRBJ2-7; 8 bases align to TRBD2. Germline CDR1 reads SGHDT; CDR2 reads YYEEEE. The CDR3 is 15 amino acids. The V segment lost 4 bases and the J segment 4 bases; nucleotides outside the gene matches: 10. The CDR3 protein is CASSRPGLGIYEQYF. CDR3 coding DNA: TGTGCCAGCAGCCGGCCGGGACTAGGGATATACGAGCAGTACTTC. Full variable domain (rest looked up from reference TRBV5-6 and TRBJ2-7): DAGVTQSPTHLIKTRGQQVTLRCSPKSGHDTVSWYQQALGQGPQFIFQYYEEEERQRGNFPDRFSGHQFPNYSSELNVNALLLGDSALYLCASSRPGLGIYEQYFGPGTRLTVT.

V usage is TRBV19 and J usage is TRBJ1-1; D ambiguous. The CDR3 is 13 amino acids. Trimming took 3 bases from V and 4 from J, leaving 9 bases between them. Germline V gene lookup returns CDR1 LNHDA and CDR2 SQIVND (reference sequence). CDR3 DNA sequence: TGTGCCAGTAGTATCGAGGGAGGCACTGAAGCTTTCTTT. This gives the protein CASSIEGGTEAFF.

This clone was detected a few times. The chain joins TRBV6-5 to TRBJ1-1; D is possibly TRBD1 (6 bases). Trimming shortened V by 2 bases and J by 3 bases, and 16 bases separated the two germline ends. The germline V gene has CDR1 MNHEY and CDR2 SVGAGI. The CDR3 has 16 residues. CDR3 amino acids: CASSYTPYPGDTEAFF. CDR3 nucleotide sequence: TGTGCCAGCAGTTACACTCCCTATCCAGGGGACACTGAAGCTTTCTTT.

The genes are TRBV29-1 and TRBJ1-2; 8 bases are a match to TRBD1. This CDR3 has 11 amino acids. CDR1 and CDR2 (germline): SQVTM, ANQGSEA. The J segment lost 13 bases and the V segment lost 7 bases, leaving 11 bases of the junction unmatched. The CDR3 here is CSGMDREDITF. The CDR3 coding sequence is TGCAGCGGTATGGACAGGGAAGATATCACCTTC.

J is TRBJ1-1 and V is TRBV2, with 7 bases fitting TRBD1. This CDR3 comprises 13 residues. V shed 3 bases, J shed 12 bases, and the junction held 10 bases outside the gene matches. The germline V gene has CDR1 SNHLY and CDR2 FYNNEI. The CDR3 coding sequence is TGTGCCAGCAGTGAGACACGGGACAGCCGACCTTTCTTT. It specifies CASSETRDSRPFF.

V usage is TRBV7-9 and J usage is TRBJ2-1, with 12 bases that match TRBD2. CDR3 length equals 16 residues. Trimming cost V 5 bases and J 4 bases; bases outside gene matches: 6. CDR1 SEHNR and CDR2 FQNEAQ come from the germline V gene (reference sequence). Here the CDR3 DNA reads TGTGCCAGCAGCATACTAGCGGGAGGCCCTTACAATGAGCAGTTCTTC. The encoded protein is CASSILAGGPYNEQFF.

The rearrangement joins TRBV13 to TRBJ2-2; 11 bases agree with TRBD2. The CDR3 has 17 amino acids. Germline CDR1 and CDR2: PRHDT and FYEKMQ (reference sequence). The ends lost 5 bases at V and 3 bases at J; junction bases unmatched: 8. This CDR3 is CASSTRTSGLDTGELFF. Here the CDR3 DNA reads TGTGCCAGCAGCACCCGGACTAGCGGGTTAGACACCGGGGAGCTGTTTTTT.

This clone qualifies as large (0.1 to 1%). The V call is TRBV19, the J call TRBJ1-1; a possible D gene is TRBD1 (6 bases). Trimming pared 5 bases from V and 5 bases from J, leaving 15 bases between. The CDR3 spans 14 residues. Germline CDR1 is LNHDA and CDR2 is SQIVND (reference sequence). This chain's CDR3 is CASSQQGRGTEAFF. The CDR3 DNA sequence: TGTGCCAGTAGTCAGCAGGGGCGAGGGACTGAAGCTTTCTTT. The whole variable domain, filled in from reference TRBV19 and TRBJ1-1, reads DGGITQSPKYLFRKEGQNVTLSCEQNLNHDAMYWYRQDPGQGLRLIYYSQIVNDFQKGDIAEGYSVSREKKESFPLTVTSAQKNPTAFYLCASSQQGRGTEAFFGQGTRLTVV.

The rearrangement joins TRBV30 to TRBJ2-2, with D possibly TRBD1 on 6 matching bases. This CDR3 spans 14 amino acids. With 5 bases removed from V and 3 bases from J, the gap between germline ends came to 13 bases. Germline lookup yields CDR1 GTSNPN and CDR2 SVGIG (reference sequence). The CDR3 coding sequence is TGTGCCTGGGGGGGCCTTAAGGACACCGGGGAGCTGTTTTTT. This sequence encodes CAWGGLKDTGELFF. Drawing the rest from reference TRBV30 and TRBJ2-2, the complete variable domain is SQTIHQWPATLVQPVGSPLSLECTVEGTSNPNLYWYRQAAGRGLQLLFYSVGIGQISSEVPQNLSASRPQDRQFILSSKKLLLSDSGFYLCAWGGLKDTGELFFGEGSRLTVL.

CDR3 sequence reads: CASSQDPQTSILNQPQHF. The DNA of the CDR3 is TGCGCCAGCAGCCAAGACCCCCAGACCTCCATTCTCAATCAGCCCCAGCATTTT. This sequence joins TRBV4-1 and TRBJ1-5; D unclear. Germline V CDR1 and CDR2: MGHRA, YSYEKL. This CDR3 spans 18 amino acids. Trimming left V 0 bases short and J 3 bases short, with 18 bases between.

This chain connects TRBV9 to TRBJ2-1, with 12 bases that match TRBD1. Trimming removed 4 bases from V and 5 bases from J; junction bases left unmatched: 7. CDR3 length: 16 amino acids. Germline CDR1 reads SGDLS; CDR2 reads YYNGEE. Here the CDR3 DNA reads TGTGCCAGCAGCCCAGGGACAGGGGGCGCCGACAATGAGCAGTTCTTC. It yields the protein CASSPGTGGADNEQFF.

The chain carries TRBV28 and TRBJ2-5, with D hard to call. The germline CDR1 and CDR2 sequences are MDHEN and SYDVKM. This CDR3 is 14 amino acids long. The germline V and J ends were trimmed by 5 bases and 5 bases, with 15 bases remaining between them. CDR3 coding DNA: TGTGCCAGCAGTCTTAGGAGACCGTATGAGACCCAGTACTTC. Its protein product is CASSLRRPYETQYF.

The CDR3 bases are TGTGCCGCTGACAGGGAAGGGACAGATACGCAGTATTTT. Amino acids: CAADREGTDTQYF. The V and J genes are TRBV2 and TRBJ2-3; 7 nucleotides agree with TRBD1. The CDR3 has 13 amino acids. The germline V gene has CDR1 SNHLY and CDR2 FYNNEI. The trim removed 11 bases at V and 3 bases at J, leaving 8 bases unmatched. Using reference TRBV2 and TRBJ2-3 for the parts outside the CDR3, the full variable domain is EPEVTQTPSHQVTQMGQEVILRCVPISNHLYFYWYRQILGQKVEFLVSFYNNEISEKSEIFDDQFSVERPDGSNFTLKIRSTKLEDSAMYFCAADREGTDTQYFGPGTRLTVL.

The genes are TRBV25-1 and TRBJ2-5; tentative D call: TRBD1 (5 bases). V lost 5 bases, J lost 5 bases, and 15 bases lay in between. Germline-derived CDR1 and CDR2 are MGHDK and SYGVNS. The CDR3 runs 14 residues. The CDR3 DNA sequence: TGTGCCAGCAGTACCTATCAGGGAAGTGAGACCCAGTACTTC. Amino acids: CASSTYQGSETQYF.

This CDR3 reads CASSQRRLKDGYTF. CDR3 coding DNA: TGTGCCAGCAGCCAGAGGAGATTAAAGGATGGCTACACCTTC. The J gene is TRBJ1-2, the V gene TRBV7-2; D not resolved. In germline, CDR1 is SGHTA, CDR2 FQGNSA. The ends were cut back, 5 bases at V and 6 bases at J, with 16 bases in the middle. This CDR3 region has 14 residues.

The rearrangement uses TRBV11-2 and TRBJ1-4; D might be TRBD1 (6 bases). The ends were cut back, 2 bases at V and 5 bases at J, with 12 bases in the middle. The CDR3 is 15 residues long. Germline CDR1 reads SGHAT; CDR2 reads FQNNGV. CDR3 in amino acids: CASSLQGRGNEKLFF. The CDR3 DNA reads as TGTGCCAGCAGCTTACAGGGGAGGGGGAATGAAAAACTGTTTTTT.

The chain has TRBV7-2 and TRBJ2-7; D might be TRBD1 or TRBD2, each matching 6 bases. CDR1 is SGHTA and CDR2 is FQGNSA in the germline V gene. The CDR3 is 13 residues long. Deletions cut 5 bases from V and 6 bases from J, with 14 bases between. The CDR3 bases are TGTGCCAGCAGCCTCGTCGGGGGCGGCGAGCAGTACTTC. Residues: CASSLVGGGEQYF.

This chain joins TRBV11-2 and TRBJ2-1; 9 bases match TRBD2. Germline V gives CDR1 SGHAT, CDR2 FQNNGV. The length of the CDR3 is 19 residues. V dropped 7 bases and J dropped 8; count of bases not matched to a gene: 24. Here the CDR3 reads CASTVGWRGRAEYRDEQFF. DNA of the CDR3: TGTGCCAGCACCGTTGGGTGGCGCGGGAGGGCCGAGTATCGGGATGAGCAGTTCTTC.